The next 12 T cell receptor beta chains were all read from a single sample in a study of molecular identifiers for immune sequencing clone quantification. TCRdb re-analysed the PCR reads in MiXCR, keeping a single row per CDR3 protein. The sample carries tens of thousands of distinct CDR3 sequences, approximately 18% recorded once. Material for sequencing was naive CD8+ T cells from blood, with Jurkat cell RNA spiked in. Subset defined: FACS-sorted CD8+CD4-CCR7+CD45RA+ naive T cells. The receptors derive from a human donor in good health. Some libraries in this study had Jurkat cell RNA spiked in.

This clonotype was seen a single time. A much more abundant neighbour one base away suggests this may be a read error. The V call is TRBV11-3, the J call TRBJ1-2; D is unclear. The V gene's germline CDR1 is SGHNT and CDR2 YENEEA. V lost 6 bases, J lost 0 bases, and 14 bases lay in between. This CDR3 is built from 15 residues. The DNA of the CDR3 is TGTGCCAGCAGTTCCAGGACGGTTTCTAACTATGGCTACACCTTC. Translated, it gives CASSSRTVSNYGYTF.

A word on this clonotype: A read error may produce the germline difference seen at one junction end. J is TRBJ2-7 and V is TRBV11-3, with 13 bases identical to TRBD2. The CDR3 runs to 16 residues. Germline CDR1 is SGHNT and CDR2 is YENEEA. CDR3 DNA: TGTGCCGGCAGCCACATAGGGACTAGCGGGAAATACGAGCAGTACTTC. It specifies CAGSHIGTSGKYEQYF.

This CDR3 is CASSYGAGGEQFF. CDR3 coding DNA: TGTGCCAGCAGTTACGGTGCGGGTGGTGAGCAGTTCTTC. The gene calls are TRBV6-5 and TRBJ2-1; TRBD2 is a possible D gene (5 bases). The length of the CDR3 is 13 residues. The germline gives CDR1 MNHEY, CDR2 SVGAGI. The germline V and J ends were trimmed by 2 bases and 9 bases, with 11 bases remaining between them.

This clonotype occurred many times. The rearrangement uses TRBV13 and TRBJ1-1; D call uncertain. The germline V gene encodes CDR1 PRHDT and CDR2 FYEKMQ (reference sequence). This CDR3 contains 14 residues. V gave up 2 bases and J gave up 7 bases, with 14 bases separating them. CDR3 in DNA: TGTGCCAGCAGCTTATTTGCGGTCGGGTTTGAAGCTTTCTTT. It specifies CASSLFAVGFEAFF.

Concerning this clonotype: This may come from a read error, since a much larger clone is one base off. This chain uses TRBV4-1 with TRBJ2-7; no definite D call. CDR1 and CDR2 from the germline V gene are MGHRA and YSYEKL. CDR3 size: 14 residues. The CDR3 nucleotides read TGCGCCAGCGGCCAGAAGCACCCGACCTACGAGCAGTACTTC. Amino acids: CASGQKHPTYEQYF.

The V and J genes are TRBV12-3 or TRBV12-4 and TRBJ2-7, with TRBD1 identical over 7 bases. CDR3 length equals 12 residues. V gave up 8 bases and J gave up 6 bases; unmatched junction bases: 7. For the CDR3, the DNA is TGTGCCAGCGGGGGCTGGACAGGCGAGCAGTACTTC. Its protein product is CASGGWTGEQYF.

Many counts were recorded for this clonotype. The chain couples TRBV28 to TRBJ2-7; a weak D match, TRBD1 (5 bases). This CDR3 has 14 residues. Trimming pared 4 bases from V and 2 bases from J, leaving 12 bases between. In germline, CDR1 is MDHEN, CDR2 SYDVKM. CDR3 coding DNA: TGTGCCAGCAGTTGGACAACGGTTCCCTACGAGCAGTACTTC. Translating it yields CASSWTTVPYEQYF.

Ten or more counts support this clonotype. The genes are TRBV27 and TRBJ1-5; no definite D call. This CDR3 is built from 13 residues. CDR1 and CDR2 from the germline V gene are MNHEY and SMNVEV (reference sequence). Trimming took 1 base from V and 6 from J, leaving 7 bases between them. The CDR3 DNA follows: TGTGCCAGCAGTTTATATAGTGGTCAGCCCCAGCATTTT. Translated: CASSLYSGQPQHF.

This clonotype was recorded a few times. The V call is TRBV7-8, the J call TRBJ2-7; D is ambiguous. Germline loops: CDR1 SGHVS, CDR2 FQNEAQ. The CDR3 extends over 14 amino acids. V dropped 3 bases and J dropped 6 bases, with 15 bases sitting between them. This chain's CDR3 is CASSFSFDMGEQYF. The CDR3 coding sequence is TGTGCCAGCAGCTTTTCTTTCGACATGGGCGAGCAGTACTTC.

This clonotype has a count of ten or more. V gene TRBV25-1 combines with J gene TRBJ2-7; 7 bases line up with TRBD1. Germline lookup yields CDR1 MGHDK and CDR2 SYGVNS. This CDR3 has 16 residues. With 3 bases clipped from V and 1 base from J, the junction kept 9 bases outside the gene matches. The CDR3 bases are TGTGCCAGCAGTGATCGCCGGACAGGATCTTCCTACGAGCAGTACTTC. It codes for CASSDRRTGSSYEQYF.

There are a few counts of this clonotype. CDR3 amino acids: CASSYPRDVSLPHEQYF. DNA of the CDR3: TGTGCCAGCAGCTACCCCCGGGACGTCTCCTTGCCCCACGAGCAGTACTTC. The rearrangement uses TRBV7-2 and TRBJ2-7; TRBD1 or TRBD2 may be the D gene (5 bases each). The germline V gene encodes CDR1 SGHTA and CDR2 FQGNSA. The CDR3 runs 17 residues. V was shortened by 4 bases and J by 5 bases, with 24 bases between the two germline ends.

As for this clonotype: This sequence may be a read error, since a much larger clone differs from it by one base. The V and J genes are TRBV20-1 and TRBJ2-7; D not resolved. The CDR3 has 15 amino acids. Germline CDR1 reads DFQATT; CDR2 reads SNEGSKA (reference sequence). Trimming pared 6 bases from V and 0 bases from J, leaving 18 bases between. This chain's CDR3 is CSATNRAWSSYEQYF. The CDR3 DNA reads TGCAGTGCGACCAACCGGGCCTGGAGCTCCTACGAGCAGTACTTC.